This T cell receptor beta chain emerged from a study of technical replicates of blood from a handful of donors. CDR1 and CDR2 (germline): LNHDA, SQIVND (reference sequence). The CDR3 contains 15 residues. Deletions cut 2 bases from V and 2 bases from J, with 11 bases between. Clones were sequenced by immunoSEQ multiplex PCR, and TCRdb holds only the in-frame ones, with some missing. Among about 100,000 clones listed, over 90% were seen once. In its sample, this clone was seen once. The chain is built from TRBV19 and TRBJ2-3; a weak D match, TRBD1 (5 bases). This sequence was found in a human donor in good health. Sequencing input: T cells isolated from PBMCs. The CDR3 bases are TGTGCCAGTAGTATAAGAGACAGAGTCACAGATACGCAGTATTTT. This encodes CASSIRDRVTDTQYF.